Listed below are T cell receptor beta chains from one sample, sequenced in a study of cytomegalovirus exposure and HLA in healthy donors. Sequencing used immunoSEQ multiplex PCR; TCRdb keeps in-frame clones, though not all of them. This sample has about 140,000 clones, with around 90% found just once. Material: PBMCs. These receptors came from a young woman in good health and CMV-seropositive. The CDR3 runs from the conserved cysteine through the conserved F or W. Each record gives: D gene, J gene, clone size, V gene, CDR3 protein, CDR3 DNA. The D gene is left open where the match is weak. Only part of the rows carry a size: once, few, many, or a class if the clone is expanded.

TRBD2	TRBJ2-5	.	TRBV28	CASSLRGGDETQYF	TGTGCCAGCAGTTTACGGGGAGGGGACGAGACCCAGTACTTC
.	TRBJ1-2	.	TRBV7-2	CASSFAGHGYTF	TGTGCCAGCAGCTTCGCGGGGCACGGCTACACCTTC
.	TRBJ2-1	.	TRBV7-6	CASSLLSSSYNEQFF	TGTGCCAGCAGCTTACTTTCTAGCTCCTACAATGAGCAGTTCTTC
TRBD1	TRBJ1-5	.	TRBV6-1	CASSERGTGGDQPQHF	TGTGCCAGCAGTGAACGAGGGACAGGGGGCGATCAGCCCCAGCATTTT
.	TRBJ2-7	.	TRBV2	CASRLGERAYEQYF	TGTGCCAGCAGATTGGGTGAGAGGGCCTACGAGCAGTACTTC
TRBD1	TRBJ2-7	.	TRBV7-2	CASSTGTGMYEQYF	TGTGCCAGCAGCACCGGGACAGGGATGTACGAGCAGTACTTC
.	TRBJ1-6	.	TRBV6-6	CASSRSTGFLSPLHF	TGTGCCAGCAGCCGAAGTACAGGGTTCCTCTCACCCCTCCACTTT
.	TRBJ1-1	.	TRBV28	CASTPGTRGEAFF	TGTGCCAGCACCCCCGGGACCAGGGGAGAAGCTTTCTTT
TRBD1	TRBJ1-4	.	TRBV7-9	CASSPRQGTNEKLFF	TGTGCCAGCAGCCCAAGACAGGGTACTAATGAAAAACTGTTTTTT
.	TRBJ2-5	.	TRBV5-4	CASSAQGKGGQETQYF	TGTGCCAGCAGCGCACAGGGAAAGGGTGGCCAAGAGACCCAGTACTTC
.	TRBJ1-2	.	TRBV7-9	CASSLDRQSPMGGYTF	TGTGCCAGCAGCTTAGACCGACAGTCCCCCATGGGGGGCTACACCTTC
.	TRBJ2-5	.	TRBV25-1	CASSDLVETQYF	TGTGCCAGCAGTGACCTAGTAGAGACCCAGTACTTC
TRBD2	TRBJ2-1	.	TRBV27	CASSFSSGEVTDEQFF	TGTGCCAGCAGTTTTTCTAGCGGGGAAGTTACGGATGAGCAGTTCTTC
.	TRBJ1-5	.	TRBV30	CAWSVRGGYQPQHF	TGTGCCTGGAGTGTACGCGGCGGCTATCAGCCCCAGCATTTT
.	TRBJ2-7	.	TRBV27	CASSLGSTRYGYEQYF	TGTGCCAGCAGTTTAGGTTCGACTAGGTACGGCTACGAGCAGTACTTC
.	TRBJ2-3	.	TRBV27	CASRRGGPTDTQYF	TGTGCCAGCAGGCGGGGAGGACCCACAGATACGCAGTATTTT
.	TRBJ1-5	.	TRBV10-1	CASRVNYSNQPQHF	TGCGCCAGCCGAGTTAACTATAGCAATCAGCCCCAGCATTTT
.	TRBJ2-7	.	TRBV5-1	CASSLAVFYEQYF	TGCGCCAGCAGCTTGGCTGTATTCTACGAGCAGTACTTC
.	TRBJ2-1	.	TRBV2	CASSGGDEQFF	TGTGCCAGCAGTGGGGGCGATGAGCAGTTCTTC
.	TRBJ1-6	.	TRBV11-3	CASSSGVDSPLHF	TGTGCCAGCAGCTCGGGAGTGGATTCACCCCTCCACTTT
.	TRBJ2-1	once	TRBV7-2	CASSLEQGHYNEQFF	TGTGCCAGCAGCTTAGAACAGGGCCACTACAATGAGCAGTTCTTC
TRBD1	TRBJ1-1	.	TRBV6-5	CASSYSTGTEAFF	TGTGCCAGCAGTTACTCGACAGGGACTGAAGCTTTCTTT
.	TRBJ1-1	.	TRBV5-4	CASSPRGYTEAFF	TGTGCCAGCAGCCCTAGAGGGTACACTGAAGCTTTCTTT
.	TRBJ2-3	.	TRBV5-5	CASPEGESTDTQYF	TGTGCCAGCCCCGAGGGTGAGAGCACAGATACGCAGTATTTT
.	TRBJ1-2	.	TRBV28	CASSFNSRLSGYTF	TGTGCCAGCAGTTTTAACAGCCGTTTGTCTGGCTACACCTTC
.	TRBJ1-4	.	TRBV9	CASSVEGRGHEKLFF	TGTGCCAGCAGCGTGGAAGGTAGAGGGCATGAAAAACTGTTTTTT
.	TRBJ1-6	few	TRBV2	CASSEYLLPLHF	TGTGCCAGCAGTGAATACCTACTGCCCCTCCACTTT
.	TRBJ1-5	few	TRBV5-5	CASRPGGYGNQPQHF	TGTGCCAGCAGGCCCGGAGGTTATGGCAATCAGCCCCAGCATTTT
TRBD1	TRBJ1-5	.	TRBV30	CAWNDKQGGNQPQHF	TGTGCCTGGAACGACAAACAGGGGGGCAATCAGCCCCAGCATTTT
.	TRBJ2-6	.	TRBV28	CASNSGKYSGANVLTF	TGTGCCAGCAACTCAGGGAAATACTCTGGGGCCAACGTCCTGACTTTC
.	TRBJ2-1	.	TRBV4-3	CASSQDHRVPAHEQFF	TGCGCCAGCAGCCAAGATCACCGGGTCCCTGCCCATGAGCAGTTCTTC
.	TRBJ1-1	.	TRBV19	CASSSREGALPMNTEAFF	TGTGCCAGTAGCTCCCGCGAGGGTGCGTTACCGATGAACACTGAAGCTTTCTTT
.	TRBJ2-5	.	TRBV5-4	CASSLAMLSSRETQYF	TGTGCCAGCAGCTTGGCCATGTTGTCTTCTAGAGAGACCCAGTACTTC
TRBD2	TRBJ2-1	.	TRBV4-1	CASSQAGLAYNEQFF	TGCGCCAGCAGCCAAGCGGGACTAGCGTACAATGAGCAGTTCTTC
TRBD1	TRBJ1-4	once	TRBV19	CASSLSGTGSEKLFF	TGTGCCAGTAGTCTATCCGGGACAGGGTCCGAAAAACTGTTTTTT
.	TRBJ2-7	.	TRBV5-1	CASSLGGGYEQYF	TGCGCCAGCAGCTTGGGAGGGGGCTACGAGCAGTACTTC
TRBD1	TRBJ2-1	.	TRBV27	CASSLGGTGSHNEQFF	TGTGCCAGCAGTTTAGGGGGGACAGGGTCCCACAATGAGCAGTTCTTC
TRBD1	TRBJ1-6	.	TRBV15	CATSRGDRGYSPLHF	TGTGCCACCAGCAGAGGGGACAGGGGTTATTCACCCCTCCACTTT
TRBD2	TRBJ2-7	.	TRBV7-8	CASSSGTSGSLPHEQYF	TGTGCCAGCAGCTCCGGGACTAGCGGGAGTTTGCCCCACGAGCAGTACTTC
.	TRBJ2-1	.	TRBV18	CASSLEQGNEQFF	TGTGCCAGCTCACTTGAACAGGGCAATGAGCAGTTCTTC
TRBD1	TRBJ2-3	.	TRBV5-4	CASSPPSGGDTQYF	TGTGCCAGCAGCCCTCCGTCAGGGGGAGATACGCAGTATTTT
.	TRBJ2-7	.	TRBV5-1	CASSLGQRSYEQYF	TGCGCCAGCAGCTTGGGGCAGCGGAGCTACGAGCAGTACTTC
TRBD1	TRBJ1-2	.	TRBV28	CASPGTGTYYGYTF	TGTGCCAGCCCCGGGACAGGGACCTACTATGGCTACACCTTC
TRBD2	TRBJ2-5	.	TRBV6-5	CASSYSGTSTAETQYF	TGTGCCAGCAGTTACTCCGGGACTAGTACCGCGGAGACCCAGTACTTC
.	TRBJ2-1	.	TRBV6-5	CATAGSLGNEQFF	TGTGCCACTGCGGGGTCTTTGGGCAATGAGCAGTTCTTC
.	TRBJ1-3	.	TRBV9	CASSVEDWGNTIYF	TGTGCCAGCAGCGTAGAAGACTGGGGAAACACCATATATTTT
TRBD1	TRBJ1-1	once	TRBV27	CASSLGRGHTEAFF	TGTGCCAGCAGTTTAGGTAGGGGGCACACTGAAGCTTTCTTT
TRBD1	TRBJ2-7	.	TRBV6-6	CASRDREGLREQYF	TGTGCCAGCCGGGACAGGGAGGGACTGCGCGAGCAGTACTTC
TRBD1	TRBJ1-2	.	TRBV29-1	CSVGTGVLGYTF	TGCAGCGTTGGGACAGGGGTTCTTGGCTACACCTTC
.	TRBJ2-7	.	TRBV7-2	CASSLAEGYEQYF	TGTGCCAGCAGCTTAGCAGAGGGTTACGAGCAGTACTTC
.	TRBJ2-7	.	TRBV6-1	CASSEGYRVIYEQYF	TGTGCCAGCAGTGAAGGTTACCGGGTCATATACGAGCAGTACTTC
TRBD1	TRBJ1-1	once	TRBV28	CASSLRTGKAFF	TGTGCCAGCAGTTTAAGGACAGGGAAAGCTTTCTTT
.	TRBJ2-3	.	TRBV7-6	CASSLLTSTDTQYF	TGTGCCAGCAGCTTATTAACTAGCACAGATACGCAGTATTTT
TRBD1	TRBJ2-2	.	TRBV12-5	CASGLAGTGRTGELFF	TGTGCTAGTGGTTTGGCGGGGACAGGCCGTACCGGGGAGCTGTTTTTT
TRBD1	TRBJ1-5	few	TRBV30	CAWGTGSNQPQHF	TGTGCCTGGGGGACAGGGAGCAATCAGCCCCAGCATTTT
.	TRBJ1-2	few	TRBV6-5	CASSPRRRVGYTF	TGTGCCAGCAGCCCCCGGAGGCGGGTTGGCTACACCTTC
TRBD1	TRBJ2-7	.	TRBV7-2	CASSIDGWDRGYEQYF	TGTGCCAGCAGCATAGACGGATGGGACAGGGGCTACGAGCAGTACTTC
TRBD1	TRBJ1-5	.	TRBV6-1	CASSEEGAGFKQPQHF	TGTGCCAGCAGTGAAGAGGGGGCGGGTTTCAAGCAGCCCCAGCATTTT
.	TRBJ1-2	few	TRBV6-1	CASSEDAGTFYGYTF	TGTGCCAGCAGTGAAGACGCCGGGACATTCTATGGCTACACCTTC